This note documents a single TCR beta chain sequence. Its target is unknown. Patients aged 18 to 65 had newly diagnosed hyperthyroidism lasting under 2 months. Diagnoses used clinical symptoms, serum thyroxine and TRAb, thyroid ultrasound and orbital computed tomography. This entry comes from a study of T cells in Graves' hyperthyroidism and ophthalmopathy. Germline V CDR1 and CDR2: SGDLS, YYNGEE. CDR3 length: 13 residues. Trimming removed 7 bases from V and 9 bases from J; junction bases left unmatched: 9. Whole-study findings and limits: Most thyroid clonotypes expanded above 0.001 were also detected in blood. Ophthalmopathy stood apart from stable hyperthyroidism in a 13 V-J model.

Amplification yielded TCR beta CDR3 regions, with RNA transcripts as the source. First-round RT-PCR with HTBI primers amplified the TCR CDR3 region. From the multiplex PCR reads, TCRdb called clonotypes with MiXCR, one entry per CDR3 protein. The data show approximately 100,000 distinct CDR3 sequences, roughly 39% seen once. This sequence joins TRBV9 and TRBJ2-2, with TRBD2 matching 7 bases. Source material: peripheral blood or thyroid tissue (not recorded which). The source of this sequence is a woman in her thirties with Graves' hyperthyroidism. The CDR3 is CASGEAGVRELFF. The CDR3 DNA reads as TGTGCCAGCGGGGAGGCGGGGGTCAGGGAGCTGTTTTTT.